Below are 8 T cell receptor beta chains sequenced from a single sample in a study of T-cell reconstitution after alpha-beta-depleted transplantation in children. Library preparation (for TCRbeta) was performed with unique molecular identifiers. TCRdb reprocessed the PCR reads with MiXCR, giving one entry per CDR3 protein. The sample contains about 420,000 distinct CDR3 sequences, approximately 11% of which appear only once. This sample comprised PBMCs from the stem cell graft donor, obtained from the stem cell graft. The receptors stem from a human donor who donated a stem cell graft to a child with acute myeloid leukemia.

This clonotype showed up just a few times. This rearrangement joins TRBV3-1 to TRBJ2-3; 10 nucleotides align to TRBD1. CDR1 LGHDT and CDR2 YNNKEL come from the germline V gene (reference sequence). V lost 6 bases, J lost 4 bases, and 4 bases stayed unmatched. This CDR3 has 14 amino acids. The chain's CDR3 is CASRRQGAADTQYF. The CDR3 nucleotides are TGTGCCAGCAGGAGACAGGGGGCTGCAGATACGCAGTATTTT.

The V and J genes are TRBV7-9 and TRBJ1-4; D unresolved. The ends were cut back, 5 bases at V and 7 bases at J, with 17 bases in the middle. Germline CDR1 and CDR2: SEHNR and FQNEAQ (reference sequence). The CDR3 is 15 residues long. CDR3 sequence (DNA): TGTGCCAGCAGCCCTGACCGGATGATCGGTGAAAAACTGTTTTTT. This gives the protein CASSPDRMIGEKLFF.

The V call is TRBV6-1, the J call TRBJ2-3; D gene unclear. The CDR3 is made up of 14 amino acids. The germline V and J ends were trimmed by 8 bases and 0 bases, with 12 bases remaining between them. Per germline, CDR1 MNHNS and CDR2 SASEGT. CDR3: CASRVGPSTDTQYF. In DNA form, the CDR3 reads TGTGCCAGCCGTGTGGGCCCTAGCACAGATACGCAGTATTTT.

The sample holds a few counts of this clonotype. This chain links TRBV5-5 with TRBJ1-1; no firm D call. The CDR3 runs 15 residues. Germline values: CDR1 SGHKS, CDR2 YYEKEE (reference sequence). Trimming cost V 1 base and J 0 bases, with 10 bases left between them. CDR3 amino acids: CASSLTLGMNTEAFF. The CDR3 DNA reads as TGTGCCAGCAGCTTGACGCTCGGGATGAACACTGAAGCTTTCTTT.

This clonotype was seen a handful of times. The V and J genes are TRBV9 and TRBJ2-2; 14 nucleotides match TRBD2. This CDR3 region has 18 residues. Germline CDR1 SGDLS, CDR2 YYNGEE. Trimming took 4 bases from V and 4 from J; bases not matched to a gene: 9. CDR3 loop: CASSTGTSGRKSTGELFF. Written as DNA, the CDR3 is TGTGCCAGCAGCACCGGGACTAGCGGGAGAAAGAGCACCGGGGAGCTGTTTTTT.

The rearrangement uses TRBV4-2 and TRBJ1-2, with 9 bases fitting TRBD1. The CDR3 covers 16 residues. CDR1 LGHNA and CDR2 YNFKEQ come from the germline V gene. V gave up 2 bases and J gave up 4 bases; unmatched junction bases: 8. Written as DNA, the CDR3 is TGTGCCAGCAGCCAAACCGGGACAGGGATACGCTATGGCTACACCTTC. This translates into CASSQTGTGIRYGYTF.

This clonotype was detected ten times or more. V and J are TRBV29-1 and TRBJ2-1, with 7 bases lining up with TRBD2. Trimming at V came to 7 bases and at J to 7 bases, leaving 13 bases not matched to a gene. Germline V CDR1 and CDR2: SQVTM, ANQGSEA. The CDR3 runs 14 residues. The CDR3 region is CSAIGEGATNEQFF. The CDR3 DNA reads as TGCAGCGCGATAGGGGAGGGCGCGACTAATGAGCAGTTCTTC.

This clonotype showed up many times. The chain has TRBV7-9 and TRBJ1-1; D might be TRBD1 (5 bases). Germline-derived CDR1 and CDR2 are SEHNR and FQNEAQ (reference sequence). The CDR3 runs to 21 residues. With 5 bases removed from V and 1 base from J, the gap between germline ends came to 32 bases. The CDR3: CASSPRRTFIQEGKENTEAFF. The CDR3 DNA sequence: TGTGCCAGCAGCCCGCGCCGGACCTTCATACAGGAGGGAAAGGAGAACACTGAAGCTTTCTTT. The full variable domain, with the rest looked up from reference TRBV7-9 and TRBJ1-1, is DTGVSQNPRHKITKRGQNVTFRCDPISEHNRLYWYRQTLGQGPEFLTYFQNEAQLEKSRLLSDRFSAERPKGSFSTLEIQRTEQGDSAMYLCASSPRRTFIQEGKENTEAFFGQGTRLTVV.